The 32 T cell receptor beta chains presented below share a single source sample, sequenced in a study of blood T cell repertoires in COVID-19. Clones were read by immunoSEQ multiplex PCR, and TCRdb kept only the in-frame ones, dropping some. The sample includes roughly 50,000 clones, around 80% seen only once; the top ten take 15%. Source material: peripheral blood. The source is a human donor with active or convalescent COVID-19. The donor label of this sample is uncertain.

This clone came up once. This sequence joins TRBV27 and TRBJ2-3; 8 bases align to TRBD1. V dropped 4 bases and J dropped 5; count of bases not matched to a gene: 8. The CDR3 is made up of 15 amino acids. Germline V gene data show CDR1 as MNHEY and CDR2 as SMNVEV (reference sequence). The CDR3 DNA sequence: TGTGCCAGCAGTTATGCAGGGGGCGAGAGAGATACGCAGTATTTT. Translated, it gives CASSYAGGERDTQYF.

The V call is TRBV5-5, the J call TRBJ1-6; D is unclear. CDR3 length: 15 residues. Between the trimmed V and J ends, which lost 1 base and 0 bases, there was a span of 5 bases. Germline lookup yields CDR1 SGHKS and CDR2 YYEKEE (reference sequence). CDR3: CASSLSGSYNSPLHF. The CDR3 DNA reads TGTGCCAGCAGCTTGTCAGGCTCCTATAATTCACCCCTCCACTTT.

J is TRBJ2-2 and V is TRBV3-1 (or the pseudogene TRBV3-2); 8 bases map to TRBD1. Trimming at V came to 4 bases and at J to 5 bases, leaving 9 bases not matched to a gene. Germline V gene sequence: CDR1 LGHDT, CDR2 YNNKEL (reference sequence). There are 16 residues in the CDR3. The CDR3 DNA reads TGTGCCAGCAGCCGGACCGGACAGGGACGGACCGGGGAGCTGTTTTTT. Translation: CASSRTGQGRTGELFF.

This clone was seen a few times. This chain links TRBV5-1 with TRBJ1-6; 10 nucleotides line up with TRBD1. Germline lookup yields CDR1 SGHRS and CDR2 YFSETQ. The V segment lost 3 bases and the J segment 7 bases; nucleotides outside the gene matches: 1. The CDR3 is 14 residues long. DNA for the CDR3: TGCGCCAGCAGCTCGGACAGGGGGAATTCACCCCTCCACTTT. It specifies CASSSDRGNSPLHF.

The genes are TRBV27 and TRBJ1-6; D not resolved. The V gene's germline CDR1 is MNHEY and CDR2 SMNVEV (reference sequence). The V gene lost 2 bases and the J gene lost 0 bases, with 5 bases spanning the gap. CDR3 length equals 15 residues. Written as DNA, the CDR3 is TGTGCCAGCAGTTTACTGAGCTCCTATAATTCACCCCTCCACTTT. Amino acid sequence: CASSLLSSYNSPLHF.

V gene TRBV5-1 combines with J gene TRBJ2-7; 8 bases line up with TRBD2. The CDR3 is 15 residues long. Germline CDR1 reads SGHRS; CDR2 reads YFSETQ. The junction had 8 bases not matched to a gene; V was cut back by 6 bases and J by 0 bases. The DNA for the CDR3 is TGCGCCAGCACCCCGCGGGGGGTAAGCTCCTACGAGCAGTACTTC. Protein sequence: CASTPRGVSSYEQYF.

The rearrangement uses TRBV10-3 and TRBJ1-6, with 8 bases identical to TRBD1. CDR1 is ENHRY and CDR2 is SYGVKD in the germline V gene. This CDR3 has 14 amino acids. Losses at the gene ends were 5 bases for V and 11 bases for J; bases not matched to a gene: 8. The CDR3 DNA reads TGTGCCATCAGTCCCGACAGGGGATCACCACCCCTCCACTTT. It is translated as CAISPDRGSPPLHF.

J is TRBJ2-7 and V is TRBV6-2 or TRBV6-3; 8 bases agree with TRBD2. Trimming removed 2 bases from V and 6 bases from J; junction bases left unmatched: 12. The CDR3 extends over 16 amino acids. Germline V lookup: CDR1 MNHEY, CDR2 SVGEGT. The CDR3 nucleotides read TGTGCCAGCAGTTACACTTCCGGGACTAGAAATCTCGAGCAGTACTTC. Protein: CASSYTSGTRNLEQYF.

The rearrangement joins TRBV9 to TRBJ2-3; TRBD2 might be the D (5 bases). The V gene lost 4 bases and the J gene lost 0 bases, with 12 bases spanning the gap. This CDR3 comprises 15 residues. Germline CDR1 SGDLS, CDR2 YYNGEE. CDR3: CASSQDSTSTDTQYF. The CDR3 bases are TGTGCCAGCAGCCAGGACTCAACTAGCACAGATACGCAGTATTTT.

The chain employs TRBV5-6 and TRBJ1-4, with D tentatively TRBD1 (6 bases). The germline V gene has CDR1 SGHDT and CDR2 YYEEEE. The V and J ends lost 0 bases and 3 bases respectively, with 12 bases between them. CDR3 length: 16 residues. In nucleotides, the CDR3 is TGTGCCAGCAGCTTGGATAGGGGGATGGCTAATGAAAAACTGTTTTTT. It specifies CASSLDRGMANEKLFF.

The genes are TRBV14 and TRBJ2-1; 12 bases line up with TRBD2. Trimming cost V 6 bases and J 6 bases; bases outside gene matches: 0. The CDR3 extends over 13 amino acids. The germline gives CDR1 SGHDN, CDR2 FVKESK. CDR3 DNA sequence: TGTGCCAGCAGGACTAGCGGGAGCAATGAGCAGTTCTTC. It is translated as CASRTSGSNEQFF.

The chain uses TRBV3-1 (or the pseudogene TRBV3-2) and TRBJ2-1; no reliable D call. Germline V gene lookup returns CDR1 LGHDT and CDR2 YNNKEL (reference sequence). The CDR3 length is 12 residues. Trimming took off 4 bases at V and 6 bases at J, with 7 bases between the two ends. In DNA, the CDR3 is TGTGCCAGCAGCCTGATCAGCAATGAGCAGTTCTTC. This codes for CASSLISNEQFF.

The rearrangement joins TRBV7-8 to TRBJ2-6, with D unresolved. The germline gives CDR1 SGHVS, CDR2 FQNEAQ. Trimming stripped 1 base from V and 3 bases from J, with 4 bases between. The CDR3 is 14 amino acids. The CDR3 DNA is TGTGCCAGCAGCTTAGTTCTTGGGGCCAACGTCCTGACTTTC. Translation gives CASSLVLGANVLTF.

This clone was observed a handful of times. V gene TRBV11-3 combines with J gene TRBJ2-1; 11 bases align to TRBD2. J was trimmed by 12 bases and V by 4 bases; bases with no gene match: 11. This CDR3 has 15 amino acids. CDR1 is SGHNT and CDR2 is YENEEA in the germline V gene. The CDR3 DNA is TGTGCCAGCAGCTCCGGGATAGCGGGAGGGCCAAGGCAGTTCTTC. Its protein is CASSSGIAGGPRQFF. Together with reference TRBV11-3 and TRBJ2-1, the CDR3 gives the full variable domain: EAGVVQSPRYKIIEKKQPVAFWCNPISGHNTLYWYLQNLGQGPELLIRYENEEAVDDSQLPKDRFSAERLKGVDSTLKIQPAELGDSAVYLCASSSGIAGGPRQFFGPGTRLTVL.

V usage is TRBV5-1 and J usage is TRBJ2-3, with 7 bases matching TRBD2. The CDR3 length is 15 residues. The germline V gene has CDR1 SGHRS and CDR2 YFSETQ. V trimming: 0 bases; J trimming: 4 bases; junction bases outside the gene matches: 5. CDR3 nucleotides: TGCGCCAGCAGCTTGGGCGGGAGTAGCGCAGATACGCAGTATTTT. It translates to CASSLGGSSADTQYF.

This clone has just one count. This rearrangement joins TRBV3-1 (or the pseudogene TRBV3-2) to TRBJ1-3, with 7 bases lining up with TRBD1. V shed 1 base and J 4 bases; nucleotides not matched to a gene: 4. Germline CDR1 LGHDT, CDR2 YNNKEL (reference sequence). This CDR3 region has 15 residues. CDR3 amino acids: CASSQGGTAGNTIYF. In DNA form, the CDR3 reads TGTGCCAGCAGCCAAGGGGGGACAGCCGGAAACACCATATATTTT.

CDR3 loop: CAISESRGDYEQYF. CDR3 nucleotide sequence: TGTGCCATCAGTGAGTCGCGGGGGGATTACGAGCAGTACTTC. The chain joins TRBV10-3 to TRBJ2-7; 8 nucleotides line up with TRBD2. V dropped 0 bases and J dropped 4; count of bases not matched to a gene: 2. This CDR3 comprises 14 residues. Per germline, CDR1 ENHRY and CDR2 SYGVKD.

The chain employs TRBV5-1 and TRBJ2-6; 9 positions match TRBD1. Germline CDR1 and CDR2: SGHRS and YFSETQ. The V gene end was trimmed by 4 bases and the J gene end by 1 base; junction bases not matched to a gene: 12. This CDR3 has 19 residues. CDR3 nucleotide sequence: TGCGCCAGCAGCGAACCGGCGGGACAGGGACAATCTGGGGCCAACGTCCTGACTTTC. Translated: CASSEPAGQGQSGANVLTF.

The chain has TRBV19 and TRBJ2-1; TRBD2 is a possible D gene (5 bases). Trimming shortened V by 5 bases and J by 12 bases, and 14 bases separated the two germline ends. The CDR3 covers 12 residues. Looked up from germline, CDR1 is LNHDA and CDR2 is SQIVND (reference sequence). The CDR3 reads CASSPDAEVQFF. For the CDR3, the DNA is TGTGCCAGTAGTCCCGACGCGGAGGTGCAGTTCTTC.

The chain recombines TRBV6-6 with TRBJ2-5, with a weak D call TRBD1 (5 bases). Germline V gene lookup returns CDR1 MNHNY and CDR2 SVGAGI (reference sequence). Deletions cut 6 bases from V and 4 bases from J, with 12 bases between. There are 13 residues in the CDR3. The CDR3 nucleotides are TGTGCCAGCAGGTCAGGGAAAGGAGAGACCCAGTACTTC. It translates to CASRSGKGETQYF.

This sequence joins TRBV7-3 and TRBJ2-5, with TRBD2 as a possible D gene (5 bases). From germline, CDR1 is SGHTA and CDR2 FQGTGA. The V gene lost 3 bases and the J gene lost 7 bases, with 12 bases spanning the gap. The CDR3 spans 13 residues. The chain's CDR3 is CASSLGPRGTQYF. Here the CDR3 DNA reads TGTGCCAGCAGCTTGGGCCCCCGGGGGACCCAGTACTTC.

The chain recombines TRBV7-9 with TRBJ1-2, with D maybe TRBD1 (6 bases). This CDR3 is built from 14 residues. V lost 1 base to trimming and J lost 4 bases, with 10 bases between them. Germline CDR1 SEHNR, CDR2 FQNEAQ (reference sequence). The chain's CDR3 is CASSLVGGTYGYTF. CDR3 bases: TGTGCCAGCAGCTTAGTAGGGGGAACCTATGGCTACACCTTC.

V is TRBV6-5 and J is TRBJ1-1, with D unresolved. CDR3 length equals 14 residues. Germline lookup yields CDR1 MNHEY and CDR2 SVGAGI. V was shortened by 4 bases and J by 1 base, with 10 bases between the two germline ends. For the CDR3, the DNA is TGTGCCAGCAGTTCGAGACAAAAGAACACTGAAGCTTTCTTT. Its protein is CASSSRQKNTEAFF.

CDR3 loop: CASSSTGGERNTEAFF. The CDR3 DNA reads TGTGCCAGCAGTTCCACAGGAGGGGAAAGGAACACTGAAGCTTTCTTT. The chain uses TRBV28 and TRBJ1-1; D perhaps matches TRBD1 (5 bases). V gave up 4 bases and J gave up 1 base, with 16 bases separating them. Germline V gene data show CDR1 as MDHEN and CDR2 as SYDVKM. This CDR3 has 16 amino acids.

The genes are TRBV6-5 and TRBJ2-4; weak D call: TRBD2 (5 bases). Trimming shortened V by 6 bases and J by 1 base, and 7 bases separated the two germline ends. The CDR3 covers 13 residues. Germline V gene sequence: CDR1 MNHEY, CDR2 SVGAGI. CDR3 in amino acids: CASRAEAKNIQYF. The CDR3 nucleotides are TGTGCCAGCAGAGCGGAGGCCAAAAACATTCAGTACTTC.

V gene TRBV10-3 combines with J gene TRBJ2-2; TRBD2 aligns across 7 bases. Germline V gives CDR1 ENHRY, CDR2 SYGVKD. J gave up 5 bases and V 0 bases, and 3 bases lay outside the gene matches. The CDR3 runs 15 residues. CDR3 sequence (DNA): TGTGCCATCAGTGAGTCCAGCGGGAAGACCGGGGAGCTGTTTTTT. It translates to CAISESSGKTGELFF.

The chain recombines TRBV4-1 with TRBJ1-5; a weak D match, TRBD1 (5 bases). V lost 0 bases, J lost 6 bases, and 18 bases lay in between. The CDR3 consists of 17 residues. Germline-derived CDR1 and CDR2 are MGHRA and YSYEKL. The CDR3 coding sequence is TGCGCCAGCAGCCAAGACGGTACGGGTGGGGGGTTTCAGCCCCAGCATTTT. This encodes CASSQDGTGGGFQPQHF.

In DNA, the CDR3 is TGTGCCAGCAGTTTAAACACCGTTAGCAATCAGCCCCAGCATTTT. Protein product: CASSLNTVSNQPQHF. The V gene is TRBV27, the J gene TRBJ1-5; D gene ambiguous. Trimming pared 2 bases from V and 0 bases from J, leaving 8 bases between. Germline V gene data show CDR1 as MNHEY and CDR2 as SMNVEV (reference sequence). This CDR3 region has 15 residues.

The table lists this clone with a count of one. The CDR3 bases are TGCGCCAGCAGCTTCTTGGGACAGGGGGATTCACCCCTCCACTTT. Protein: CASSFLGQGDSPLHF. The V call is TRBV5-1, the J call TRBJ1-6; TRBD1 matches at 11 bases. Trimming removed 2 bases from V and 8 bases from J; junction bases left unmatched: 3. Germline loops: CDR1 SGHRS, CDR2 YFSETQ. The CDR3 totals 15 residues.

This chain uses TRBV5-4 with TRBJ2-1; 14 bases match TRBD2. The CDR3 has 16 residues. Germline CDR1 is SGHNT and CDR2 is YYREEE (reference sequence). Trimming at V came to 4 bases and at J to 5 bases, leaving 5 bases not matched to a gene. DNA of the CDR3: TGTGCCAGCAGCCCCGGGACTAGCGGGAGAAACAATGAGCAGTTCTTC. This sequence encodes CASSPGTSGRNNEQFF. The whole variable domain, remainder taken from reference TRBV5-4 and TRBJ2-1, is ETGVTQSPTHLIKTRGQQVTLRCSSQSGHNTVSWYQQALGQGPQFIFQYYREEENGRGNFPPRFSGLQFPNYSSELNVNALELDDSALYLCASSPGTSGRNNEQFFGPGTRLTVL.

The chain carries TRBV11-2 and TRBJ1-2; tentatively, D is TRBD1 (6 bases). The CDR3 loop spans 13 amino acids. Per the germline V gene, CDR1 is SGHAT and CDR2 is FQNNGV. V was clipped by 5 bases and J by 8 bases, with 15 bases between them. In nucleotides, the CDR3 is TGTGCCAGCAGCCCCACACAGGGTCGAGGCTACACCTTC. Its translation is CASSPTQGRGYTF.

The chain combines TRBV7-9 with TRBJ2-7, with D hard to call. Germline lookup yields CDR1 SEHNR and CDR2 FQNEAQ (reference sequence). This CDR3 is 11 amino acids long. V lost 5 bases, J lost 1 base, and 3 bases lay in between. DNA for the CDR3: TGTGCCAGCAGCCTTTCCTACGAGCAGTACTTC. Amino acids: CASSLSYEQYF.